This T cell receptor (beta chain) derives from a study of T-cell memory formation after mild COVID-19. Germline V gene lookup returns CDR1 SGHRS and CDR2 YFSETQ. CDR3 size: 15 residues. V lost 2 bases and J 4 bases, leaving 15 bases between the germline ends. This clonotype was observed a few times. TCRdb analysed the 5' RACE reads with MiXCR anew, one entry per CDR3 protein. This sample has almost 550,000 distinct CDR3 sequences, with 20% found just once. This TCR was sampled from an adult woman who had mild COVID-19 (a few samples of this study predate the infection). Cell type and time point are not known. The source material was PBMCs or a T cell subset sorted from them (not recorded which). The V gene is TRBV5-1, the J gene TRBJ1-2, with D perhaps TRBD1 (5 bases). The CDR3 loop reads CASSLGSGQGYGYTF. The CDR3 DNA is TGCGCCAGCAGCTTAGGTTCCGGACAAGGCTATGGCTACACCTTC.